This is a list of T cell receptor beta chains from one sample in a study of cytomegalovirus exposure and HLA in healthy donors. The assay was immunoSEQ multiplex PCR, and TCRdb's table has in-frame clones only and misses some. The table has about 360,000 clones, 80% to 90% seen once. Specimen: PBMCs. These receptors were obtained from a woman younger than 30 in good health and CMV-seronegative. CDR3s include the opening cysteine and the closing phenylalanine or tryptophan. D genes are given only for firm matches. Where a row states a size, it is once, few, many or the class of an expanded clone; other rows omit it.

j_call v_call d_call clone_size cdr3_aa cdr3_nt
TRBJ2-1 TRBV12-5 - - CASASPPTGWDEQFF TGTGCTAGTGCCTCCCCACCCACAGGGTGGGATGAGCAGTTCTTC
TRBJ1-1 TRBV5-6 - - CASRTGQWNTEAFF TGTGCCAGCAGAACGGGACAATGGAACACTGAAGCTTTCTTT
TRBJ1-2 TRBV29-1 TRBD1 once CSVWAGTGQSYGYTF TGCAGCGTCTGGGCGGGGACAGGGCAATCCTATGGCTACACCTTC
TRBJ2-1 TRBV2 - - CASTSFGVGEQFF TGTGCCAGCACCTCCTTCGGGGTTGGCGAGCAGTTCTTC
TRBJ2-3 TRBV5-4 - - CASSSDSTDTQYF TGTGCCAGCAGCTCGGACTCCACAGATACGCAGTATTTT
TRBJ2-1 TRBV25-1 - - CASSGPSAYNEQFF TGTGCCAGCAGTGGGCCTAGCGCCTACAATGAGCAGTTCTTC
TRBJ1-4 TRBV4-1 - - CASSPRVRAINEKLFF TGCGCCAGCAGCCCTCGAGTCAGGGCCATAAATGAAAAACTGTTTTTT
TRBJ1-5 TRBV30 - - CAWSGNFGHQPQHF TGTGCCTGGAGTGGAAATTTCGGTCATCAGCCCCAGCATTTT
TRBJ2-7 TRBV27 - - CASSLKVDTYEQYF TGTGCCAGCAGTTTAAAAGTGGACACCTACGAGCAGTACTTC
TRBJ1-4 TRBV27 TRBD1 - CASSTGTGPNEKLFF TGTGCCAGCAGCACCGGGACAGGGCCTAATGAAAAACTGTTTTTT
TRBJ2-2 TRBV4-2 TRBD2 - CASSPGNFGGGTGELFF TGTGCCAGCAGCCCTGGAAATTTTGGGGGGGGCACCGGGGAGCTGTTTTTT
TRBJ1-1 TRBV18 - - CASSYDRYTEAFF TGTGCCAGCTCCTACGACAGGTACACTGAAGCTTTCTTT
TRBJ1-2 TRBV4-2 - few CASSQIGGNYGYTF TGTGCCAGCAGCCAAATTGGCGGTAACTATGGCTACACCTTC
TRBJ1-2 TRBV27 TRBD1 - CASRETGPNYGYTF TGTGCCAGCAGGGAGACAGGGCCTAACTATGGCTACACCTTC
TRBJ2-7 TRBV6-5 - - CASSYGEKSSYEQYF TGTGCCAGCAGTTATGGGGAGAAAAGCTCCTACGAGCAGTACTTC
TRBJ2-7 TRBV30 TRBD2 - CAWSQAGVLEQYF TGTGCCTGGAGCCAGGCGGGAGTGCTCGAGCAGTACTTC
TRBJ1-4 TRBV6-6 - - CASSTPRGLNEKLFF TGTGCCAGCAGTACCCCCCGCGGGCTTAATGAAAAACTGTTTTTT
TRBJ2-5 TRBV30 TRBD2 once CAWSGTSVGETQYF TGTGCCTGGAGTGGGACTAGCGTGGGCGAGACCCAGTACTTC
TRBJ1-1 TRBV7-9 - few CASSPNTGSEAFF TGTGCCAGCAGCCCTAACACGGGATCTGAAGCTTTCTTT
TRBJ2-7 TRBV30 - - CAWSGRRDEQYF TGTGCCTGGAGTGGACGGAGGGACGAGCAGTACTTC
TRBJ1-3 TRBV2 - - CASNYLSSGNTIYF TGTGCCAGCAATTACCTGAGCTCTGGAAACACCATATATTTT
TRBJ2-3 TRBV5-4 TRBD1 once CASSYTGGSTDTQYF TGTGCCAGCAGCTATACAGGGGGGAGCACAGATACGCAGTATTTT
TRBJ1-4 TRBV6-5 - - CASSYASSVTNEKLFF TGTGCCAGCAGTTACGCTTCGAGTGTTACTAATGAAAAACTGTTTTTT
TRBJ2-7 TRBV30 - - CAWSHHGGYEQYF TGTGCCTGGAGCCACCACGGCGGCTACGAGCAGTACTTC
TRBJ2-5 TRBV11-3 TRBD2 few CASSAGAGRGGTQYF TGTGCCAGCAGCGCAGGCGCAGGGAGGGGAGGGACCCAGTACTTC
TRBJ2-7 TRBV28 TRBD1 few CASTTIGGQGYEQYF TGTGCCAGCACCACGATAGGAGGACAGGGGTACGAGCAGTACTTC
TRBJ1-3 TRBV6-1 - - CASSEGLRGNTIYF TGTGCCAGCAGTGAAGGTCTCAGGGGAAACACCATATATTTT
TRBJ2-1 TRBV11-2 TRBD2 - CASSPLAGYYNEQFF TGTGCCAGCAGCCCCTTAGCGGGTTACTACAATGAGCAGTTCTTC
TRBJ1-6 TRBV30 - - CAWDGVYGGVLHF TGTGCCTGGGACGGGGTTTACGGAGGCGTCCTCCACTTT
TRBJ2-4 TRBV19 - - CASSILSRGIQYF TGTGCCAGTAGTATTCTCTCACGGGGCATTCAGTACTTC
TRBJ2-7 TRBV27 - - CASSYVFTGEQYF TGTGCCAGCAGTTACGTGTTTACGGGCGAGCAGTACTTC
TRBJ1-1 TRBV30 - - CAWKTRQGANTEAFF TGTGCCTGGAAAACGCGCCAGGGTGCGAACACTGAAGCTTTCTTT
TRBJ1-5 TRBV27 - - CASSLSSPGNQPQHF TGTGCCAGCAGTTTATCGTCGCCAGGCAATCAGCCCCAGCATTTT
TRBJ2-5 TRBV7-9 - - CASSLVSTPETQYF TGTGCCAGCAGCTTAGTATCTACCCCTGAGACCCAGTACTTC
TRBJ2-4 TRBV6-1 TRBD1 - CASSEWTGQNIQYF TGTGCCAGCAGTGAATGGACAGGGCAAAACATTCAGTACTTC
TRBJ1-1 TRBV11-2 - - CASSLGRGGRTEAFF TGTGCCAGCAGCTTAGGTCGCGGGGGAAGGACTGAAGCTTTCTTT
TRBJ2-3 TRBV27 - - CASSVGTTSTDTQYF TGTGCCAGCAGTGTCGGGACAACGAGCACAGATACGCAGTATTTT
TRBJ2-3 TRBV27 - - CASSLSGTNTDTQYF TGTGCCAGCAGTTTGTCCGGGACAAACACAGATACGCAGTATTTT
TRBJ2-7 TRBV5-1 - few CASSLDRGTLAEQYF TGCGCCAGCAGCTTGGACCGGGGAACCCTAGCCGAGCAGTACTTC
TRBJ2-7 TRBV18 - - CASSPPPGIDSYEQYF TGTGCCAGCTCACCACCCCCAGGGATTGATTCCTACGAGCAGTACTTC
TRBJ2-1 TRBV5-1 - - CASSFRGDSYNEQFF TGCGCCAGCAGCTTCAGGGGGGACTCCTACAATGAGCAGTTCTTC